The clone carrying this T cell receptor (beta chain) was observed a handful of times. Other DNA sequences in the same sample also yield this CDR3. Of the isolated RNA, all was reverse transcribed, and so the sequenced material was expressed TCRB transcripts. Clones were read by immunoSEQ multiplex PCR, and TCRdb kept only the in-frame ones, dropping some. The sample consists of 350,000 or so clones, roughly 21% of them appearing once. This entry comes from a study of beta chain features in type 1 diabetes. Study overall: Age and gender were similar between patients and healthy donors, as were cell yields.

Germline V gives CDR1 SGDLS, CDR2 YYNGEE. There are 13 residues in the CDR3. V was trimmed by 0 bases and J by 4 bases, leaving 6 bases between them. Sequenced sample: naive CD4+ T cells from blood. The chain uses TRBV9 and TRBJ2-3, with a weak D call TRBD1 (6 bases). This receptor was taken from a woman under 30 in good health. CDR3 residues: CASSVEGADTQYF. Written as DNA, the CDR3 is TGTGCCAGCAGCGTAGAGGGGGCAGATACGCAGTATTTT.